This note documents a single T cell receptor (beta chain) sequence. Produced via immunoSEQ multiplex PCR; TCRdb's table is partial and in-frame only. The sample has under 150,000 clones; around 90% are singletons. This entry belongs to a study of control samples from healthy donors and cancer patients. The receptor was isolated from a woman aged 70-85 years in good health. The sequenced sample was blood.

Here the CDR3 reads CASSPGTGNGAKNIQYF. The CDR3 DNA follows: TGCGCCAGCAGTCCCGGGACAGGGAATGGGGCCAAAAACATTCAGTACTTC. The chain links TRBV10-1 to TRBJ2-4; 9 bases align to TRBD1. Germline loops: CDR1 WNHNN, CDR2 SYGVQD (reference sequence). V was clipped by 5 bases and J by 1 base; unmatched bases: 9. This CDR3 is 17 amino acids long.